These 14 T cell receptor beta chains came from one sample sequenced in a study of blood T cell repertoires in COVID-19. Generated by immunoSEQ multiplex PCR, the TCRdb table keeps only in-frame clones and is missing some. The table lists about 59,000 clones, more than 75% of them singletons, with about 7.1% in the top ten. The sample comprised peripheral blood. Receptors were obtained from a man aged 60-69 years with acute or convalescent COVID-19.

The rearrangement joins TRBV6-1 to TRBJ2-5, with D possibly being TRBD2 (6 bases). V was pared by 1 base and J by 5 bases, with 11 bases between. This CDR3 region has 14 residues. Looked up from germline, CDR1 is MNHNS and CDR2 is SASEGT. The CDR3 nucleotides are TGTGCCAGCAGTGAAGACCCAGGGAGGGAGACCCAGTACTTC. Its translation: CASSEDPGRETQYF.

The V call is TRBV27, the J call TRBJ1-2; 8 bases agree with TRBD1. V shed 3 bases, J shed 2 bases, and the junction held 2 bases outside the gene matches. This CDR3 has 14 residues. Germline V gives CDR1 MNHEY, CDR2 SMNVEV (reference sequence). In DNA, the CDR3 is TGTGCCAGCAGTTTGGACAGGGTGAACTATGGCTACACCTTC. It yields the protein CASSLDRVNYGYTF.

The J gene is TRBJ2-2, the V gene TRBV18, with TRBD1 identical over 7 bases. Germline V CDR1 and CDR2: KGHSH, LQKENI. Unmatched junction bases numbered 4, after V lost 0 bases and J lost 0 bases. CDR3 length: 17 residues. CDR3 sequence (DNA): TGTGCCAGCTCACCACCATACGGGACAGCGAACACCGGGGAGCTGTTTTTT. This encodes CASSPPYGTANTGELFF.

The V gene is TRBV10-3, the J gene TRBJ2-3; 12 nucleotides match TRBD2. Germline trimming cut 4 bases from V and 1 base from J; bases unmatched to any gene: 0. The CDR3 covers 15 residues. Germline V gives CDR1 ENHRY, CDR2 SYGVKD. The CDR3 DNA is TGTGCCATCAGTGGGACTAGCGGGGGCACAGATACGCAGTATTTT. Its protein is CAISGTSGGTDTQYF.

This chain's CDR3 is CASSLLAAETQYF. The CDR3 DNA follows: TGTGCCAGCAGCCTTCTAGCGGCAGAGACCCAGTACTTC. The chain has TRBV7-3 and TRBJ2-5; 7 bases align to TRBD2. Germline-derived CDR1 and CDR2 are SGHTA and FQGTGA. The CDR3 loop spans 13 amino acids. The junction had 4 bases not matched to a gene; V was cut back by 5 bases and J by 4 bases.

The chain links TRBV3-1 (or the pseudogene TRBV3-2) to TRBJ2-3; 14 bases map to TRBD2. Germline assignment: CDR1 LGHDT and CDR2 YNNKEL (reference sequence). The CDR3 spans 16 residues. The junction had 3 bases not matched to a gene; V was cut back by 3 bases and J by 4 bases. The CDR3 DNA sequence: TGTGCCAGCAGCCAGGGACTAGCGGGGGACCCAGATACGCAGTATTTT. Protein product: CASSQGLAGDPDTQYF.

This clone was counted a few times. The CDR3 nucleotides are TGCGCCAGCAGTGAGTGGACAGGGGGAAACACTGAAGCTTTCTTT. This gives the protein CASSEWTGGNTEAFF. This chain joins TRBV10-2 and TRBJ1-1; 10 positions agree with TRBD1. This CDR3 contains 15 residues. CDR1 is WSHSY and CDR2 is SAAADI in the germline V gene. With 1 base clipped from V and 2 bases from J, the junction kept 1 base outside the gene matches.

The rearrangement links TRBV18 to TRBJ2-1; TRBD2 matches 7 bases. Germline-derived CDR1 and CDR2 are KGHSH and LQKENI. The CDR3 runs 16 residues. The V gene end was trimmed by 0 bases and the J gene end by 3 bases; junction bases not matched to a gene: 5. As DNA, the CDR3 is TGTGCCAGCTCACCACCGCTAAGCGGGGTCTACAATGAGCAGTTCTTC. It is translated as CASSPPLSGVYNEQFF.

This clone turned up a few times. The chain joins TRBV3-1 (or the pseudogene TRBV3-2) to TRBJ2-3, with no clear D. In germline, CDR1 is LGHDT, CDR2 YNNKEL (reference sequence). The CDR3 covers 15 residues. V shed 4 bases and J shed 6 bases, with 17 bases lying between them. DNA of the CDR3: TGTGCCAGCAGCCGAACGACTCCTAGGTGGGATACGCAGTATTTT. This sequence encodes CASSRTTPRWDTQYF.

This clone was picked up a small number of times. The gene calls are TRBV7-3 and TRBJ1-1; D is unclear. V gave up 4 bases and J gave up 1 base, with 19 bases separating them. CDR3 size: 17 residues. Germline V gene sequence: CDR1 SGHTA, CDR2 FQGTGA. DNA of the CDR3: TGTGCCAGCAGCTCCCCCGACTTATACGGGTCGAACACTGAAGCTTTCTTT. Translated: CASSSPDLYGSNTEAFF.

The V call is TRBV29-1, the J call TRBJ2-1; tentative D call: TRBD2 (6 bases). The V end was cut by 1 base, the J end by 6 bases, with 19 bases between. Germline-derived CDR1 and CDR2 are SQVTM and ANQGSEA. The CDR3 spans 16 residues. The CDR3 loop is CSVEGGRLARANEQFF. CDR3 sequence (DNA): TGCAGCGTTGAAGGAGGGCGGCTAGCGAGGGCCAATGAGCAGTTCTTC.

The rearrangement joins TRBV19 to TRBJ1-1; 7 bases align to TRBD1. Germline CDR1 reads LNHDA; CDR2 reads SQIVND (reference sequence). The CDR3 has 15 residues. The V gene end was trimmed by 5 bases and the J gene end by 0 bases; junction bases not matched to a gene: 6. CDR3 sequence: CASSQGDRLNTEAFF. Here the CDR3 DNA reads TGTGCCAGTAGTCAGGGGGACAGACTGAACACTGAAGCTTTCTTT. Drawing the rest from reference TRBV19 and TRBJ1-1, the complete variable domain is DGGITQSPKYLFRKEGQNVTLSCEQNLNHDAMYWYRQDPGQGLRLIYYSQIVNDFQKGDIAEGYSVSREKKESFPLTVTSAQKNPTAFYLCASSQGDRLNTEAFFGQGTRLTVV.

The chain links TRBV7-3 to TRBJ2-7, with 7 bases lining up with TRBD1. CDR3 size: 15 residues. CDR1 is SGHTA, CDR2 FQGTGA, per germline. Trimming cost V 6 bases and J 5 bases; bases outside gene matches: 13. The CDR3 bases are TGTGCCAGCAGTCCCTCAACAGGGGAAGTAAACGAGCAGTACTTC. Protein sequence: CASSPSTGEVNEQYF.

The chain combines TRBV25-1 with TRBJ2-7; D tentatively fits TRBD1 or TRBD2 (9 bases each). Germline assignment: CDR1 MGHDK and CDR2 SYGVNS. The V end was cut by 5 bases, the J end by 7 bases, with 21 bases between. The CDR3 is 15 residues long. The CDR3 loop reads CASSLQGALAGEQYF. The CDR3 DNA is TGTGCCAGCAGTCTACAGGGGGCGCTAGCGGGAGAGCAGTACTTC.